This T cell receptor beta chain comes out of a study of beta chain features in type 1 diabetes. As to this clone: No antigen is known for it.

Broader study findings: Short templates might get an advantage during PCR, and this would be equal in patients and controls.

Trimming stripped 3 bases from V and 12 bases from J, with 12 bases between. This CDR3 has 12 residues. The germline CDR1 and CDR2 sequences are MDHEN and SYDVKM. The entirety of the isolated RNA underwent reverse transcription, so expressed TCRB transcripts were sequenced. Sequencing of stem cell-like memory T cell samples yielded roughly 1 million reads on average. Assay used: immunoSEQ multiplex PCR; TCRdb lists only in-frame clones, some missing. The table lists some 100,000 clones, almost 40% of them singletons. This clonotype was sampled from a woman aged 18-29 years in good health. The specimen sequenced was stem cell memory CD4+ T cells from blood. The genes are TRBV28 and TRBJ2-1; TRBD2 might be the D (6 bases). The CDR3 DNA is TGTGCCAGCAGTTTGGAGGGGTTTGGGCAGTTCTTC. Translated, it gives CASSLEGFGQFF.